This is a list of T cell receptor beta chains from one sample in a study of Ad26.COV2.S vaccination and SARS-CoV-2 variants. The method was immunoSEQ multiplex PCR; TCRdb's version includes in-frame clones alone and lacks a portion of them. The table includes about 420,000 clones, roughly 90% detected once. This sample comprised peripheral blood, obtained in a trial of Ad26.COV2.S vaccine versus placebo. The receptors shown here come from a person between 18 and 59 years old who received the Ad26.COV2.S COVID-19 vaccine or a placebo. CDR3s include the opening cysteine and the closing phenylalanine or tryptophan. D genes are given only for firm matches. Expanded clones get a size class; other rows say once, few or many, or leave the size out.

size	V	D	J	DNA	CDR3
.	TRBV2	TRBD1	TRBJ1-4	TGTGCCAGCAGTGAAGGTTATGGCGTGACAGGGCCAACTAATGAAAAACTGTTTTTT	CASSEGYGVTGPTNEKLFF
.	TRBV11-3	TRBD2	TRBJ2-2	TGTGCCAGCAGCTCGCATAACAGACAGCGGGGAAACACCGGGGAGCTGTTTTTT	CASSSHNRQRGNTGELFF
few	TRBV7-3	TRBD1	TRBJ1-6	TGTGCCAGCAGCTTAACCCCAGGGGGAAATTCACCCCTCCACTTT	CASSLTPGGNSPLHF
.	TRBV3-1/TRBV3-2	.	TRBJ2-2	TGTGCCAGCAGCCAAACCAGCGGGGAGCTGTTTTTT	CASSQTSGELFF
.	TRBV4-3	TRBD1	TRBJ2-1	TGCGCCAGCAGCATCGGGGGACAGGACAATGAGCAGTTCTTC	CASSIGGQDNEQFF
.	TRBV28	.	TRBJ1-5	TGTGCCAGCAGCCGAGGACACGGGGATGCTCAGCCCCAGCATTTT	CASSRGHGDAQPQHF
.	TRBV19	.	TRBJ1-3	TGTGCCAGTAGAGACCCAGGGACCTCTGGAAACACCATATATTTT	CASRDPGTSGNTIYF
once	TRBV4-1	.	TRBJ1-6	TGCGCCAGCAGCCAGTCAGGGTTGGCCCTCCACTTT	CASSQSGLALHF
.	TRBV19	.	TRBJ2-7	TGTGCCAGTAGAGCCAGAAACCCGGGCTACGAGCAGTACTTC	CASRARNPGYEQYF
.	TRBV28	.	TRBJ2-5	TGTGCCAGCGCGTCCAGGTTCCAAGAGACCCAGTACTTC	CASASRFQETQYF
.	TRBV19	.	TRBJ2-3	TGTGCCAGTAGTATATACGGGGGCACAGATACGCAGTATTTT	CASSIYGGTDTQYF
.	TRBV4-3	.	TRBJ1-6	TGCGCCAGCAGCCAGGGTCAGGACCGAAATTCACCCCTCCACTTT	CASSQGQDRNSPLHF
.	TRBV19	.	TRBJ2-3	TGTGCCAGTAGTCGCCAACAGGGTTCGAGGCGCACAGATACGCAGTATTTT	CASSRQQGSRRTDTQYF
.	TRBV19	TRBD2	TRBJ2-7	TGTGCCAGTAGTGAGGGGAGGGGCGAGCAGTACTTC	CASSEGRGEQYF
.	TRBV4-3	.	TRBJ1-1	TGCGCCAGCAGCCAAGGTCGGTCGAACACTGAAGTTTTCTTT	CASSQGRSNTEVFF
.	TRBV4-3	TRBD1	TRBJ1-1	TGCGCCAGCAGCCCCAGGCATTGGGACAGGGACACTGAAGCTTTCTTT	CASSPRHWDRDTEAFF
.	TRBV3-1/TRBV3-2	TRBD2	TRBJ2-7	TGTGCCAGCAGCCAAGCCAGTCGGGGGGGCCGCAACGAGCAGTACTTC	CASSQASRGGRNEQYF
.	TRBV7-9	TRBD1	TRBJ1-4	TGTGCCAGCAGCCCCCCGACAGGGGCGCGAGAAAAACTGTTTTTT	CASSPPTGAREKLFF
.	TRBV19	.	TRBJ1-3	TGTGCCAGTAGCCTTTTGATAATGAGCTCTGGAAACACCATATATTTT	CASSLLIMSSGNTIYF
once	TRBV5-1	.	TRBJ2-3	TGCGCCACGTCATGGGGCAGTTTAACGGATACGCAGTATTTT	CATSWGSLTDTQYF
.	TRBV7-2	.	TRBJ1-2	TGTGCCAGCAGCTTATTTGACCGAGACTATGGCTACACCTTC	CASSLFDRDYGYTF
.	TRBV30	TRBD1	TRBJ2-1	TGTGCCTGGACCATAGGGGGACAGTCCTACAATGAGCAGTTCTTC	CAWTIGGQSYNEQFF
once	TRBV28	.	TRBJ2-2	TGTGCCAGCAGCCAACACCAGACAGGAAACACCGGGGAGCTGTTTTTT	CASSQHQTGNTGELFF
.	TRBV5-8	TRBD1	TRBJ2-7	TGTGCCAGCAGCCGGGACAGGAGTATACATTTGAGCTCCTACGAGCAGTACTTC	CASSRDRSIHLSSYEQYF
.	TRBV19	TRBD1	TRBJ1-1	TGTGCCAGTAGACCGGGACAGTACACTGAAGCTTTCTTT	CASRPGQYTEAFF
.	TRBV11-3	TRBD1	TRBJ2-2	TGTGCCAGCAGCACGACAGGGGTGACCGGGGAGCTGTTTTTT	CASSTTGVTGELFF
once	TRBV30	.	TRBJ2-1	TGTGCCTGGAGTTCGACGGGGTACAATGAGCAGTTCTTC	CAWSSTGYNEQFF
.	TRBV19	.	TRBJ1-1	TGTGCCAGTAGTATTGGCCTTGCAACAGCCTCGAACACTGAAGCTTTCTTT	CASSIGLATASNTEAFF
.	TRBV7-2	.	TRBJ2-1	TGTGCCAGCAGCTTAGAGGGATTAAGAGGGGGGGCAACCTACAATGAGCAGTTCTTC	CASSLEGLRGGATYNEQFF
.	TRBV6-1	TRBD1	TRBJ1-6	TGTGCCAGCAGTGAAATCGGACAGGGGGCTTCACCCCTCCACTTT	CASSEIGQGASPLHF
.	TRBV5-6	.	TRBJ1-2	TGTGCCAGCAGCCGTCCCACACGGACGAACTATGGCTACACCTTC	CASSRPTRTNYGYTF
.	TRBV7-9	TRBD1	TRBJ2-3	TGTGCCAGCAGCTCATCAACAGGGGTGACAGATACGCAGTATTTT	CASSSSTGVTDTQYF
few	TRBV7-9	.	TRBJ1-5	TGTGCCAGCAGCCCCGGTGACAGTAGCAATCAGCCCCAGCATTTT	CASSPGDSSNQPQHF
.	TRBV4-1	.	TRBJ1-6	TGCGCCAGCAGCCCCGGCGCAGCGCGGGGAATTAATAATTCACCCCTCCACTTT	CASSPGAARGINNSPLHF
.	TRBV28	TRBD1	TRBJ2-3	TGTGCCAGCAGTGACAGGGGTCTTGGAGATACGCAGTATTTT	CASSDRGLGDTQYF